What follows are 10 T cell receptor beta chains derived from one specimen sequenced in a study of T-cell memory formation after mild COVID-19. One entry per CDR3 protein results from TCRdb running MiXCR on the 5' RACE reads. The sample lists around 420,000 distinct CDR3 sequences; around 24% were seen once. Sequencing input: PBMCs or a T cell subset sorted from them (not recorded which). The receptors derive from an adult woman who had mild COVID-19 (a few samples of this study predate the infection). Cell type and time point are not known.

This clonotype was recorded at least ten times. This chain connects TRBV6-2 or TRBV6-3 to TRBJ2-7; the D gene could be TRBD1 or TRBD2 (5 bases each). Trimming removed 6 bases at V and 3 bases at J, with 12 bases between. CDR3 length equals 13 residues. Germline V lookup: CDR1 MNHEY, CDR2 SVGEGT. This chain's CDR3 is CASRDTGLYEQYF. The CDR3 nucleotides read TGTGCCAGCAGGGACACAGGACTCTACGAGCAGTACTTC.

This clonotype was picked up a small number of times. The chain carries TRBV27 and TRBJ1-3; D uncertain. V gave up 2 bases and J gave up 4 bases, with 15 bases separating them. The V gene's germline CDR1 is MNHEY and CDR2 SMNVEV (reference sequence). The CDR3 contains 16 residues. CDR3 loop: CASSLDAPTSGNTIYF. The CDR3 nucleotides are TGTGCCAGCAGTTTAGACGCCCCAACGTCGGGAAACACCATATATTTT.

The sample holds a few counts of this clonotype. The chain has TRBV27 and TRBJ1-1, with TRBD1 matching over 12 bases. Trimming took 4 bases from V and 0 from J; bases not matched to a gene: 6. This CDR3 has 17 amino acids. CDR1 MNHEY and CDR2 SMNVEV come from the germline V gene (reference sequence). CDR3 bases: TGTGCCAGCAGTTCACGGGACAGGGGGCTTCTGAACACTGAAGCTTTCTTT. Encoded protein: CASSSRDRGLLNTEAFF.

This clonotype was seen more than once but under ten times. J is TRBJ2-2 and V is TRBV12-3 or TRBV12-4, with TRBD1 matching over 10 bases. The CDR3 is 15 residues long. Trimming at V came to 4 bases and at J to 6 bases, leaving 5 bases not matched to a gene. The CDR3 protein is CASSSDRGHSGELFF. The CDR3 DNA reads as TGTGCCAGCAGTTCCGACAGGGGGCATTCCGGGGAGCTGTTTTTT.

J is TRBJ2-7 and V is TRBV25-1, with 11 bases that match TRBD1. With V trimmed by 8 bases and J by 3 bases, 9 bases remained unmatched. Germline V gene lookup returns CDR1 MGHDK and CDR2 SYGVNS. The CDR3 is 15 amino acids. CDR3 sequence reads: CASDGVGTGGYEQYF. CDR3 DNA sequence: TGTGCCAGCGATGGGGTGGGGACAGGGGGCTACGAGCAGTACTTC.

V and J are TRBV28 and TRBJ2-7; D possibly uses TRBD1 or TRBD2 (5 bases each). With 2 bases removed from V and 3 bases from J, the gap between germline ends came to 11 bases. Germline values: CDR1 MDHEN, CDR2 SYDVKM. This CDR3 has 14 residues. The CDR3 coding sequence is TGTGCCAGCAGTTTACAGGGTGCGGGCTACGAGCAGTACTTC. Amino acid sequence: CASSLQGAGYEQYF.

The V call is TRBV7-9, the J call TRBJ1-5; 10 bases agree with TRBD1. Germline V gene data show CDR1 as SEHNR and CDR2 as FQNEAQ (reference sequence). J was trimmed by 6 bases and V by 2 bases; bases with no gene match: 7. This CDR3 region has 16 residues. This CDR3 reads CASSLQGQGTGQPQHF. In DNA form, the CDR3 reads TGTGCCAGCAGCTTACAGGGACAGGGGACGGGTCAGCCCCAGCATTTT.

V gene TRBV4-1 combines with J gene TRBJ2-3, with D maybe TRBD2 (5 bases). Trimming left V 4 bases short and J 1 base short, with 18 bases between. Germline loops: CDR1 MGHRA, CDR2 YSYEKL. The CDR3 covers 17 residues. CDR3 nucleotides: TGCGCCAGCAGCCCGGAGAGCGGTGGGATTGGCACAGATACGCAGTATTTT. Translated, it gives CASSPESGGIGTDTQYF.

This clonotype was detected only a few times. V is TRBV15 and J is TRBJ1-2; 11 positions agree with TRBD1. Germline CDR1 is LNHNV and CDR2 is YYDKDF (reference sequence). CDR3 length: 16 residues. V lost 3 bases to trimming and J lost 7 bases; unmatched junction nucleotides: 10. The CDR3 protein is CATSSVRTGGGGGYTF. CDR3 DNA: TGTGCCACCAGCAGCGTTAGGACAGGGGGCGGCGGTGGCTACACCTTC.

There are a few counts of this clonotype. V usage is TRBV3-1 and J usage is TRBJ2-7; 9 positions match TRBD1. The CDR3 is made up of 13 amino acids. Germline loops: CDR1 LGHDT, CDR2 YNNKEL (reference sequence). Trimming at V came to 6 bases and at J to 11 bases, leaving 11 bases not matched to a gene. The CDR3 DNA sequence: TGTGCCAGCAGGGGACGGGACAGGGAAGAGGAGTACTTC. It codes for CASRGRDREEEYF.